The rows below give T cell receptor beta chains drawn from one sample of a study of CD8 T cells in Susac syndrome. TCRdb itself ran the immunoSEQ multiplex PCR reads through MiXCR, one entry per CDR3 protein. The table includes about 400,000 distinct CDR3 sequences, approximately 85% detected once. The sequenced sample was CD8+ T cells from PBMCs. Source of these receptors: a human donor with multiple sclerosis. The CDR3 runs from the conserved cysteine through the conserved F or W. Each record gives: J gene, V gene, CDR3 length, clone size, D gene, CDR3 protein, CDR3 DNA. A D gene is named only where the DNA matches it firmly. Where a row states a size, it is once, few, many or the class of an expanded clone; other rows omit it.

TRBJ2-7,TRBV27,14,.,TRBD2,CASRTPRGGNEQYF,TGTGCCAGCAGGACACCCCGGGGGGGGAACGAGCAGTACTTC
TRBJ2-1,TRBV6-6,16,.,TRBD2,CASSYVHGPSGDEQFF,TGTGCCAGCAGTTACGTTCACGGGCCAAGCGGGGATGAGCAGTTCTTC
TRBJ2-5,TRBV7-8,14,.,.,CASSPGSPQETQYF,TGTGCCAGCAGCCCAGGGTCCCCCCAAGAGACCCAGTACTTC
TRBJ2-7,TRBV4-1,17,.,.,CASSLRTPEIGSYEQYF,TGCGCCAGCAGCCTAAGGACCCCGGAGATCGGCTCCTACGAGCAGTACTTC
TRBJ1-1,TRBV28,13,.,.,CASFGAGEGEAFF,TGTGCCAGTTTCGGGGCAGGGGAAGGGGAAGCTTTCTTT
TRBJ1-4,TRBV5-8,18,once,.,CASSLGLRVGFSGEKLFF,TGTGCCAGCAGCTTGGGACTCAGGGTTGGTTTCTCCGGTGAAAAACTGTTTTTT
TRBJ1-1,TRBV12-3/TRBV12-4,17,.,.,CASSLISVRDHGTEAFF,TGTGCCAGCAGTTTAATTTCGGTCCGGGATCACGGGACTGAAGCTTTCTTT
TRBJ1-2,TRBV27,14,.,.,CASSLGTSPSNYTF,TGTGCCAGCAGTTTAGGGACCTCCCCTAGTAACTACACCTTC
TRBJ1-2,TRBV6-1,17,.,TRBD1,CASSATLAGTANYGYTF,TGTGCCAGCAGTGCCACCCTCGCCGGGACAGCCAACTATGGCTACACCTTC
TRBJ2-1,TRBV5-6,16,.,TRBD1,CASSSPTGTGFHEQFF,TGTGCCAGCAGCTCTCCCACCGGGACAGGGTTTCATGAGCAGTTCTTC
TRBJ2-7,TRBV12-3/TRBV12-4,12,once,.,CASGVSSYEQYF,TGTGCCAGCGGAGTTAGTAGCTACGAGCAGTACTTC
TRBJ1-1,TRBV5-4,14,.,.,CASSLWGGGTEAFF,TGTGCCAGCAGCTTGTGGGGAGGAGGCACTGAAGCTTTCTTT
TRBJ2-3,TRBV9,16,.,TRBD2,CASSHSGGAVQDTQYF,TGTGCCAGCAGCCATAGCGGGGGGGCCGTCCAAGATACGCAGTATTTT
TRBJ2-7,TRBV4-1,14,.,.,CASSQKPGHYEQYF,TGCGCCAGCAGCCAGAAACCGGGACACTACGAGCAGTACTTC
TRBJ2-1,TRBV20-1,15,.,.,CSASASGRSYNEQFF,TGCAGTGCTAGTGCCTCCGGGAGATCTTACAATGAGCAGTTCTTC
TRBJ2-2,TRBV13,15,.,.,CASSHEPWGTGELFF,TGTGCCAGCAGCCATGAGCCCTGGGGCACCGGGGAGCTGTTTTTT
TRBJ1-2,TRBV6-5,13,.,.,CASSPGGWYGYTF,TGTGCCAGCAGTCCGGGGGGATGGTATGGCTACACCTTC
TRBJ1-4,TRBV6-1,14,few,.,CASSPGHQNEKLFF,TGTGCCAGCAGCCCGGGACACCAGAATGAAAAACTGTTTTTT
TRBJ2-1,TRBV29-1,16,.,TRBD2,CSVDSLLAGVSNEQFF,TGCAGCGTTGACTCTCTCCTAGCGGGAGTAAGCAATGAGCAGTTCTTC
TRBJ2-1,TRBV27,15,.,.,CASSSNGGSYNEQFF,TGTGCCAGCAGTTCAAACGGGGGTTCCTACAATGAGCAGTTCTTC
TRBJ2-1,TRBV29-1,16,.,TRBD1,CSVEPSGTGRYNEQFF,TGCAGCGTTGAACCCTCCGGGACAGGGCGTTACAATGAGCAGTTCTTC
TRBJ2-7,TRBV20-1,14,.,.,CSARGPGVGNEQYF,TGCAGTGCTAGAGGACCGGGGGTAGGGAACGAGCAGTACTTC
TRBJ1-1,TRBV29-1,11,few,.,CSVEGGAEAFF,TGCAGCGTTGAGGGGGGGGCTGAAGCTTTCTTT
TRBJ1-5,TRBV6-1,12,.,.,CASSEADGRVIF,TGTGCCAGCAGTGAAGCGGACGGGAGGGTCATTTTT
TRBJ2-3,TRBV5-5,15,.,.,CASSLGAINTDTQYF,TGTGCCAGCAGCTTAGGAGCGATCAACACAGATACGCAGTATTTT
TRBJ2-5,TRBV27,15,.,.,CASRTLGGSQETQYF,TGTGCCAGCAGAACCTTGGGCGGGTCCCAAGAGACCCAGTACTTC
TRBJ2-7,TRBV9,16,.,TRBD1,CASTFGSTGSFYEQYF,TGTGCCAGCACCTTTGGTTCGACAGGGAGCTTTTACGAGCAGTACTTC
TRBJ2-7,TRBV20-1,12,once,TRBD1,CSASTGDHEQYF,TGCAGTGCGTCGACAGGGGATCACGAGCAGTACTTC
TRBJ2-1,TRBV24-1,13,.,TRBD1,CATSEYGQGGQFF,TGTGCCACCAGTGAATATGGACAGGGCGGGCAGTTCTTC
TRBJ2-2,TRBV5-1,13,.,.,CASSLQGYGELFF,TGCGCCAGCAGCCTGCAGGGGTACGGGGAGCTGTTTTTT
TRBJ2-7,TRBV7-9,15,few,.,CASSLGAGVGYEQYF,TGTGCCAGCAGCTTAGGGGCCGGGGTTGGCTACGAGCAGTACTTC
TRBJ2-7,TRBV11-2,16,.,.,CASTPEGQPLFYEQYF,TGTGCCAGCACTCCAGAGGGTCAGCCCCTCTTCTACGAGCAGTACTTC
TRBJ2-5,TRBV6-5,12,few,.,CASSYRGETQYF,TGTGCCAGCAGTTACCGTGGGGAGACCCAGTACTTC
TRBJ2-3,TRBV4-1,14,.,.,CASSQVTATDTQYF,TGCGCCAGCAGCCAAGTGACAGCCACAGATACGCAGTATTTT
TRBJ2-3,TRBV18,16,.,TRBD2,CASSPALADDTDTQYF,TGTGCCAGCTCACCTGCACTAGCGGATGACACAGATACGCAGTATTTT
TRBJ1-2,TRBV2,12,.,.,CASRLTGDGYTF,TGTGCCAGCAGACTCACAGGCGATGGCTACACCTTC
TRBJ2-7,TRBV18,16,.,.,CASSPSVAGSYHEQYF,TGTGCCAGCTCACCATCCGTAGCAGGGAGTTACCACGAGCAGTACTTC
TRBJ2-1,TRBV4-1,13,.,.,CASSQDGSNEQFF,TGCGCCAGCAGCCAAGACGGGTCCAATGAGCAGTTCTTC
TRBJ1-2,TRBV20-1,15,.,TRBD1,CSARDPQDRDYGYTF,TGCAGTGCTAGAGATCCCCAGGACAGGGACTATGGCTACACCTTC
TRBJ1-2,TRBV30,13,.,TRBD1,CAWSEVGGDGYTF,TGTGCCTGGAGTGAAGTAGGGGGCGATGGCTACACCTTC
TRBJ1-2,TRBV7-9,13,.,.,CASSPETFYGYTF,TGTGCCAGCAGCCCCGAGACATTCTATGGCTACACCTTC
TRBJ2-7,TRBV28,14,few,.,CASSPWARAYEQYF,TGTGCCAGCAGCCCTTGGGCCAGGGCCTACGAGCAGTACTTC
TRBJ1-1,TRBV7-8,16,.,TRBD1,CASSLAWTGRNTEAFF,TGTGCCAGCAGCTTAGCTTGGACAGGGAGGAACACTGAAGCTTTCTTT
TRBJ2-5,TRBV28,16,.,.,CASSLRGPRRQETQYF,TGTGCCAGCAGTTTGAGGGGCCCGCGGCGGCAAGAGACCCAGTACTTC
TRBJ2-4,TRBV27,13,.,.,CASSSPSVNIQYF,TGTGCCAGCAGTTCTCCTTCGGTGAACATTCAGTACTTC
TRBJ2-2,TRBV6-5,15,once,TRBD1,CASSYRDRGAGELFF,TGTGCCAGCAGTTACCGCGACAGGGGGGCCGGGGAGCTGTTTTTT
TRBJ2-7,TRBV28,11,.,.,CASSEEGEQYF,TGTGCCAGCAGTGAAGAAGGGGAGCAGTACTTC
TRBJ2-7,TRBV6-1,21,.,.,CASSVGLMGLRSREPTPEQYF,TGTGCCAGCAGTGTCGGTCTTATGGGATTGCGTTCCCGGGAGCCGACTCCCGAGCAGTACTTC
TRBJ1-1,TRBV4-1,11,.,.,CASSQGEIGFF,TGCGCCAGCAGCCAAGGGGAAATCGGTTTCTTT
TRBJ2-1,TRBV29-1,13,.,TRBD2,CSVSGKTYNEQFF,TGCAGCGTGAGCGGGAAAACCTACAATGAGCAGTTCTTC
TRBJ2-3,TRBV6-1,17,.,.,CASSIEPLAVDSDTQYF,TGTGCCAGCAGTATAGAACCCTTAGCGGTGGATTCAGATACGCAGTATTTT
TRBJ2-7,TRBV30,12,.,.,CAFAHAPYEQYF,TGTGCCTTCGCCCATGCCCCCTACGAGCAGTACTTC
TRBJ1-1,TRBV4-1,19,.,TRBD1,CASSRVGQDLIGVNTEAFF,TGCGCCAGCAGCAGGGTGGGACAGGACCTAATTGGGGTGAACACTGAAGCTTTCTTT
TRBJ2-7,TRBV7-9,12,.,.,CASSFGAEKQYF,TGTGCCAGCAGCTTTGGCGCCGAGAAGCAGTACTTC
TRBJ2-5,TRBV11-2,19,.,TRBD2,CASSLGGVTSGGAQETQYF,TGTGCCAGCAGCTTAGGCGGAGTGACTAGCGGGGGGGCTCAAGAGACCCAGTACTTC
TRBJ2-5,TRBV6-2/TRBV6-3,16,few,TRBD1,CASSYLRTGVGETQYF,TGTGCCAGCAGTTACCTCAGGACAGGGGTGGGAGAGACCCAGTACTTC